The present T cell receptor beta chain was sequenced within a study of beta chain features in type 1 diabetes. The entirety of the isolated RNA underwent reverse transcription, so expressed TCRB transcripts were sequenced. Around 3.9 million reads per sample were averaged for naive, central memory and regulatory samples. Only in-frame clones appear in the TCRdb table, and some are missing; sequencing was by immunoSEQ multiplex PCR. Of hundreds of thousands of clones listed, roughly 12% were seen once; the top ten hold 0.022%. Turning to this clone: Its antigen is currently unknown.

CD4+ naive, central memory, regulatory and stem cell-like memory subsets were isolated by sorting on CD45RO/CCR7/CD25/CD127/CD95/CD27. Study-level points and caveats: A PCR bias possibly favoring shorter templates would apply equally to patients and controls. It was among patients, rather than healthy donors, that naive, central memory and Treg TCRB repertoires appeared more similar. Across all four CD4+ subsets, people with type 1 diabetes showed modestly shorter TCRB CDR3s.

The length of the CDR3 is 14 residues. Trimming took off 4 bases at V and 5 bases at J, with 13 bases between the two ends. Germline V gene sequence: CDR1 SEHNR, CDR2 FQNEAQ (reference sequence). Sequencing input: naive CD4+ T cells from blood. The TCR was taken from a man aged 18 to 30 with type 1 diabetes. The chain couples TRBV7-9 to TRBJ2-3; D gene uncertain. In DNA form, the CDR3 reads TGTGCCAGCAGCTCACCGGGCCCAGGAGATACGCAGTATTTT. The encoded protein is CASSSPGPGDTQYF.